The sequence of this T cell receptor (beta chain) was determined in a study of cytomegalovirus exposure and HLA in healthy donors. Study context: Researchers previously reported finding 100 million or so unique TCR beta sequences from around 200 million T cells.

The CDR3 totals 15 residues. Trimming removed 0 bases at V and 6 bases at J, with 12 bases between. The germline V gene has CDR1 SGHRS and CDR2 YFSETQ. Use of 60 Vbeta and 13 Jbeta primers characterized the PCR. Clones were sequenced by immunoSEQ multiplex PCR, and TCRdb holds only the in-frame ones, with some missing. Among 140,000 or so clones listed, around a tenth were seen once. Sequenced: PBMCs. The receptor was derived from a male donor in good health and CMV-seronegative. The rearrangement joins TRBV5-1 to TRBJ1-4; D is undetermined. CDR3 DNA: TGCGCCAGCAGCTTGGGTTCCTTCGGGGATGAAAAACTGTTTTTT. Its translation: CASSLGSFGDEKLFF. Variable domain in full (rest from reference TRBV5-1 and TRBJ1-4): KAGVTQTPRYLIKTRGQQVTLSCSPISGHRSVSWYQQTPGQGLQFLFEYFSETQRNKGNFPGRFSGRQFSNSRSEMNVSTLELGDSALYLCASSLGSFGDEKLFFGSGTQLSVL.